Below, 27 T cell receptor beta chains from the same sample are listed, as sequenced in a study of T cells after yellow fever vaccination. Each CDR3 protein is one row after TCRdb ran MiXCR on the 5' RACE reads. This sample has some 340,000 distinct CDR3 sequences, with approximately 12% found just once. The material was CD4+ T cells sorted from PBMCs, obtained 45 days after the yellow fever booster vaccination. The receptors originated from a man between 18 and 29 years old who received the YFV17D yellow fever vaccine.

This chain connects TRBV4-3 to TRBJ1-1, with D perhaps TRBD1 (5 bases). CDR1 and CDR2 from the germline V gene are LGHNA and YSLEER. Trimming took 0 bases from V and 3 from J, leaving 11 bases between them. This CDR3 has 15 amino acids. The DNA for the CDR3 is TGCGCCAGCAGCCAAGATTGGGGGGGGGACACTGAAGCTTTCTTT. Translating it yields CASSQDWGGDTEAFF.

This clonotype has only a few counts. The J gene is TRBJ1-1, the V gene TRBV7-9; D uncertain. This CDR3 has 14 amino acids. V shed 4 bases and J shed 4 bases, with 13 bases lying between them. CDR1 is SEHNR, CDR2 FQNEAQ, per germline (reference sequence). The CDR3 DNA reads as TGTGCCAGCAGCTCACGCCAAGGGAGCACTGAAGCTTTCTTT. Protein product: CASSSRQGSTEAFF.

This clonotype showed up just a few times. The chain employs TRBV10-2 and TRBJ2-3; TRBD2 is a possible D gene (6 bases). Germline lookup yields CDR1 WSHSY and CDR2 SAAADI. The V end lost 6 bases, the J end lost 2 bases, and 12 bases lay between the germline ends. CDR3 length equals 14 residues. CDR3 sequence: CASSAGTYTDTQYF. The CDR3 DNA reads as TGCGCCAGCAGCGCCGGGACTTACACAGATACGCAGTATTTT.

The sample holds many counts of this clonotype. The chain combines TRBV4-3 with TRBJ2-2; TRBD1 is a possible D gene (6 bases). CDR3 size: 15 residues. Germline V gives CDR1 LGHNA, CDR2 YSLEER. The V and J ends lost 6 bases and 0 bases respectively, with 11 bases between them. The CDR3 here is CASRPDSSNTGELFF. The CDR3 DNA reads TGCGCCAGCAGGCCGGACAGTTCGAACACCGGGGAGCTGTTTTTT.

The chain recombines TRBV9 with TRBJ2-2; 10 nucleotides align to TRBD2. This CDR3 has 14 residues. Germline CDR1 is SGDLS and CDR2 is YYNGEE. V lost 7 bases and J lost 5; bases outside the gene matches: 5. In DNA, the CDR3 is TGTGCCAGCGGATTAGCGGGGGGTACCGGGGAGCTGTTTTTT. Its protein product is CASGLAGGTGELFF.

This sequence joins TRBV20-1 and TRBJ2-5; maybe TRBD1 (5 bases). The V gene's germline CDR1 is DFQATT and CDR2 SNEGSKA (reference sequence). This CDR3 comprises 14 residues. Trimming took 4 bases from V and 2 from J, leaving 14 bases between them. The CDR3 nucleotides read TGCAGTGCTATACATGGACAAATTCAAGAGACCCAGTACTTC. Its translation is CSAIHGQIQETQYF.

This clonotype was counted between two and nine times. The V and J genes are TRBV2 and TRBJ1-2; D possibly corresponds to TRBD1 (5 bases). This CDR3 is built from 12 residues. Germline V lookup: CDR1 SNHLY, CDR2 FYNNEI. Trimming left V 6 bases short and J 7 bases short, with 12 bases between. The chain's CDR3 is CASSQGGFGYTF. The CDR3 region has the DNA TGTGCCAGCAGCCAGGGCGGGTTTGGCTACACCTTC.

The chain uses TRBV7-9 and TRBJ2-6; 11 nucleotides align to TRBD1. Germline values: CDR1 SEHNR, CDR2 FQNEAQ (reference sequence). V shed 4 bases and J 2 bases; nucleotides not matched to a gene: 7. This CDR3 has 18 amino acids. The CDR3 nucleotides are TGTGCCAGCAGCTCAGGACAGGGGGCCCCGGCTGGGGCCAACGTCCTGACTTTC. Translation gives CASSSGQGAPAGANVLTF. Full variable domain (rest looked up from reference TRBV7-9 and TRBJ2-6): DTGVSQNPRHKITKRGQNVTFRCDPISEHNRLYWYRQTLGQGPEFLTYFQNEAQLEKSRLLSDRFSAERPKGSFSTLEIQRTEQGDSAMYLCASSSGQGAPAGANVLTFGAGSRLTVL.

The V and J genes are TRBV10-3 and TRBJ1-4; D remains unclear. The CDR3 spans 12 residues. Trimming removed 1 base at V and 4 bases at J, with 1 base between. The germline V gene has CDR1 ENHRY and CDR2 SYGVKD. CDR3 amino acids: CAISEFNEKLFF. In nucleotides, the CDR3 is TGTGCCATCAGTGAGTTTAATGAAAAACTGTTTTTT.

This clonotype was counted between two and nine times. V is TRBV5-1 and J is TRBJ2-7; D may match TRBD1 or TRBD2 (5 bases each). The germline gives CDR1 SGHRS, CDR2 YFSETQ. CDR3 length: 15 amino acids. The V and J ends lost 7 bases and 3 bases respectively, with 20 bases between them. The CDR3 DNA sequence: TGCGCCAGCGGACCTAGTGAGGGACGGATCTACGAGCAGTACTTC. It codes for CASGPSEGRIYEQYF.

The chain employs TRBV11-2 and TRBJ1-2; D remains ambiguous. Germline V gene lookup returns CDR1 SGHAT and CDR2 FQNNGV. Trimming pared 1 base from V and 8 bases from J, leaving 8 bases between. The CDR3 extends over 12 amino acids. The CDR3 here is CASSLARAGYTF. In nucleotides, the CDR3 is TGTGCCAGCAGCTTAGCACGAGCAGGCTACACCTTC.

The chain employs TRBV4-3 and TRBJ1-1, with a possible D match to TRBD1 (6 bases). The CDR3 consists of 15 residues. Germline-derived CDR1 and CDR2 are LGHNA and YSLEER. Trimming pared 1 base from V and 5 bases from J, leaving 14 bases between. In DNA form, the CDR3 reads TGCGCCAGCAGCCAAGGGACGGGGAGGGGGACTGAAGCTTTCTTT. This translates into CASSQGTGRGTEAFF.

The chain links TRBV7-2 to TRBJ2-6, with a possible D match to TRBD2 (6 bases). The CDR3 loop spans 13 amino acids. Germline assignment: CDR1 SGHTA and CDR2 FQGNSA. V was pared by 11 bases and J by 4 bases, with 12 bases between. The CDR3: CASQEGGANVLTF. For the CDR3, the DNA is TGTGCCTCCCAGGAGGGGGGGGCCAACGTCCTGACTTTC.

In its sample, this clonotype was seen many times. The chain employs TRBV2 and TRBJ2-7; D might be TRBD2 (6 bases). Deletions cut 5 bases from V and 6 bases from J, with 17 bases between. This CDR3 is 14 amino acids long. The germline V gene encodes CDR1 SNHLY and CDR2 FYNNEI. The CDR3 DNA is TGTGCCAGCAGTTCGGGACTGGGAAGGGGCGAGCAGTACTTC. This codes for CASSSGLGRGEQYF.

V and J are TRBV21-1 and TRBJ2-7; TRBD2, as called in the table, went unchecked against the DNA. TRBV21-1 is flagged as a pseudogene. The CDR3 has 15 residues. In nucleotides, the CDR3 is TGTGCCAGCAGCAAAAACCGGGACTGGCGGTACGAGCAGTACTTC. This translates into CASSKNRDWRYEQYF.

The V and J genes are TRBV10-2 and TRBJ2-5, with D possibly matching TRBD1 (5 bases). V was trimmed by 3 bases and J by 2 bases, leaving 7 bases between them. The CDR3 length is 13 residues. The germline V gene encodes CDR1 WSHSY and CDR2 SAAADI. The CDR3: CASSEQAQETQYF. In DNA form, the CDR3 reads TGCGCCAGCAGTGAACAGGCGCAAGAGACCCAGTACTTC.

This clonotype was seen repeatedly, ten times or more. The rearrangement joins TRBV6-2 or TRBV6-3 to TRBJ2-1, with 8 bases identical to TRBD1. Trimming cost V 6 bases and J 3 bases; bases outside gene matches: 7. The CDR3 extends over 15 amino acids. Germline CDR1 is MNHEY and CDR2 is SVGEGT. CDR3 region: CASRKWTGRYNEQFF. In DNA form, the CDR3 reads TGTGCCAGCAGAAAGTGGACAGGGCGCTACAATGAGCAGTTCTTC.

This clonotype occurred a few times. This chain links TRBV27 with TRBJ1-2; the D gene is possibly TRBD1 (5 bases). The CDR3 spans 13 residues. V was clipped by 1 base and J by 8 bases, with 11 bases between them. The germline CDR1 and CDR2 sequences are MNHEY and SMNVEV (reference sequence). The CDR3 sequence is CASSLFGEGGYTF. CDR3 bases: TGTGCCAGCAGTTTATTCGGCGAGGGGGGCTACACCTTC.

The J gene is TRBJ1-1, the V gene TRBV10-3, with unresolved D. The CDR3 has 17 residues. The V end lost 1 base, the J end lost 1 base, and 16 bases lay between the germline ends. CDR1 is ENHRY, CDR2 SYGVKD, per germline. The DNA of the CDR3 is TGTGCCATCAGTGAGTTTTCGCCTCGTACCCCGAACACTGAAGCTTTCTTT. It yields the protein CAISEFSPRTPNTEAFF.

This clonotype occurred a few times. This chain uses TRBV7-3 with TRBJ2-5, with a weak D call TRBD1 (6 bases). The length of the CDR3 is 15 residues. Germline V CDR1 and CDR2: SGHTA, FQGTGA. Trimming took off 5 bases at V and 3 bases at J, with 16 bases between the two ends. The CDR3 nucleotides read TGTGCCAGCAGCAGCTCAGGGGAAGGGGAAGAGACCCAGTACTTC. Translating gives CASSSSGEGEETQYF.

This clonotype showed up just a few times. The chain has TRBV6-6 and TRBJ2-7; TRBD1 agrees at 10 bases. J gave up 6 bases and V 1 base, and 6 bases lay outside the gene matches. The CDR3 consists of 15 residues. The germline CDR1 and CDR2 sequences are MNHNY and SVGAGI (reference sequence). DNA for the CDR3: TGTGCCAGCAGTTACTTCGCGGGACAGGGGTTCGAGCAGTACTTC. Translating it yields CASSYFAGQGFEQYF.

This clonotype was recorded at least ten times. V and J are TRBV4-2 and TRBJ2-3; 8 bases map to TRBD2. The germline gives CDR1 LGHNA, CDR2 YNFKEQ. V lost 4 bases and J lost 1; bases outside the gene matches: 10. The CDR3 is 17 residues long. CDR3 nucleotides: TGTGCCAGCAGCCTAAAATATGGACTAGCAGGCACAGATACGCAGTATTTT. As protein: CASSLKYGLAGTDTQYF.

The chain recombines TRBV5-1 with TRBJ2-5; 14 positions agree with TRBD2. The CDR3 extends over 17 amino acids. Germline loops: CDR1 SGHRS, CDR2 YFSETQ. V dropped 1 base and J dropped 4; count of bases not matched to a gene: 6. CDR3 in DNA: TGCGCCAGCAGCTTGAGGGGGACTAGCGGGGGTCGAGAGACCCAGTACTTC. It yields the protein CASSLRGTSGGRETQYF.

This chain uses TRBV4-3 with TRBJ1-3; TRBD1 might be the D (5 bases). The germline V gene has CDR1 LGHNA and CDR2 YSLEER. Trimming stripped 1 base from V and 7 bases from J, with 8 bases between. CDR3 size: 13 residues. The CDR3 DNA sequence: TGCGCCAGCAGCCAAGTGGGGCGCAACACCATATATTTT. Its translation: CASSQVGRNTIYF.

The rearrangement links TRBV12-3 or TRBV12-4 to TRBJ1-2, with D unclear. V lost 3 bases to trimming and J lost 5 bases, with 16 bases between them. The length of the CDR3 is 15 residues. The CDR3 nucleotides are TGTGCCAGCAGTTTGGGGTCGGCAGGACGGTATGGCTACACCTTC. Protein sequence: CASSLGSAGRYGYTF.

V is TRBV5-1 and J is TRBJ2-1, with D possibly TRBD2 on 5 matching bases. CDR3 size: 14 residues. Germline V CDR1 and CDR2: SGHRS, YFSETQ. Trimming pared 4 bases from V and 3 bases from J, leaving 11 bases between. The CDR3 sequence is CASSPTGYYNEQFF. CDR3 in DNA: TGCGCCAGCAGCCCAACGGGGTACTACAATGAGCAGTTCTTC. Supplemented by reference TRBV5-1 and TRBJ2-1, the full variable domain reads KAGVTQTPRYLIKTRGQQVTLSCSPISGHRSVSWYQQTPGQGLQFLFEYFSETQRNKGNFPGRFSGRQFSNSRSEMNVSTLELGDSALYLCASSPTGYYNEQFFGPGTRLTVL.

The chain combines TRBV12-3 or TRBV12-4 with TRBJ1-6; D uncertain. Deletions cut 2 bases from V and 3 bases from J, with 5 bases between. The CDR3 loop spans 14 amino acids. This CDR3 is CASSLWGYNSPLHF. The CDR3 coding sequence is TGTGCCAGCAGTTTATGGGGCTATAATTCACCCCTCCACTTT.